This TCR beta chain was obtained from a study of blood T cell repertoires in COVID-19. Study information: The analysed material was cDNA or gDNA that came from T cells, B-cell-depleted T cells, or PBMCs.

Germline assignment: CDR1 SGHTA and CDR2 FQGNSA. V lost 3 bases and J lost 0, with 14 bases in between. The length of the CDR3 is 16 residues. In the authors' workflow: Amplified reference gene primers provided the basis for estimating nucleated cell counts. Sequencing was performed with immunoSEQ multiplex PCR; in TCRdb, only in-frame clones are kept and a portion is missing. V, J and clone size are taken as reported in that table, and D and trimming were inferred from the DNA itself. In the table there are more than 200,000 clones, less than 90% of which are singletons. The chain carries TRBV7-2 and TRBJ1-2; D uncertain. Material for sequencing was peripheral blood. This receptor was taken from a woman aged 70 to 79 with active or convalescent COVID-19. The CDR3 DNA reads TGTGCCAGCAGCTTTTTTCAGGATACCGCTAACTATGGCTACACCTTC. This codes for CASSFFQDTANYGYTF.